The 29 T cell receptor beta chains reported below all come from one sample, sequenced in a study of T cell responses to AZD1222 COVID-19 vaccine. TCRdb's table, derived via immunoSEQ multiplex PCR, lists solely in-frame clones and lacks some. Of about 150,000 clones detected, more than 75% appear once; the ten largest clones hold 4.5% to 6.5%. The sample here was peripheral blood, taken on day 0 of AZD1222 vaccination. These receptors all come from an adult in good health.

The chain uses TRBV7-9 and TRBJ2-2; D not resolved. V shed 1 base and J shed 2 bases, with 8 bases lying between them. CDR1 is SEHNR, CDR2 FQNEAQ, per germline (reference sequence). The CDR3 runs to 15 residues. This CDR3 is CASSLGAVNTGELFF. The CDR3 DNA sequence: TGTGCCAGCAGCTTAGGGGCAGTAAACACCGGGGAGCTGTTTTTT.

This chain links TRBV11-2 with TRBJ1-4; D gene uncertain. Germline loops: CDR1 SGHAT, CDR2 FQNNGV. V gave up 5 bases and J gave up 8 bases, with 21 bases separating them. The CDR3 consists of 16 residues. The CDR3 bases are TGTGCCAGCAGCCCCCAGATAGACCGAAAAGAAGAAAAACTGTTTTTT. This translates into CASSPQIDRKEEKLFF.

The J gene is TRBJ2-5, the V gene TRBV6-5; 12 nucleotides align to TRBD2. Trimming at V came to 6 bases and at J to 1 base, leaving 3 bases not matched to a gene. This CDR3 has 15 amino acids. The V gene's germline CDR1 is MNHEY and CDR2 SVGAGI. The CDR3 protein is CASRTGLAGQETQYF. The CDR3 DNA reads TGTGCCAGCAGAACGGGACTAGCGGGCCAAGAGACCCAGTACTTC.

V and J are TRBV25-1 and TRBJ1-2; D may be TRBD1 (5 bases). Germline values: CDR1 MGHDK, CDR2 SYGVNS. The CDR3 covers 13 residues. Trimming cost V 2 bases and J 7 bases, with 11 bases left between them. The CDR3 DNA reads as TGTGCCAGCAGTGAAGCAGGGCTAAGTGGCTACACCTTC. It encodes CASSEAGLSGYTF.

This sequence joins TRBV19 and TRBJ1-3, with D possibly TRBD1 on 5 matching bases. V dropped 0 bases and J dropped 1 base, with 7 bases sitting between them. Germline values: CDR1 LNHDA, CDR2 SQIVND (reference sequence). CDR3 length: 15 residues. CDR3 residues: CASSIDGGSGNTIYF. CDR3 nucleotide sequence: TGTGCCAGTAGTATAGATGGGGGATCTGGAAACACCATATATTTT.

This chain uses TRBV7-6 with TRBJ2-1; 11 bases align to TRBD2. Germline values: CDR1 SGHVS, CDR2 FNYEAQ. The length of the CDR3 is 15 residues. The trim removed 7 bases at V and 1 base at J, leaving 3 bases unmatched. The CDR3 DNA reads TGTGCCAGCACTAGACTAGCGGGATCCTACAATGAGCAGTTCTTC. It translates to CASTRLAGSYNEQFF. The variable domain in full, completed from reference TRBV7-6 and TRBJ2-1, reads GAGVSQSPRYKVTKRGQDVALRCDPISGHVSLYWYRQALGQGPEFLTYFNYEAQQDKSGLPNDRFSAERPEGSISTLTIQRTEQRDSAMYRCASTRLAGSYNEQFFGPGTRLTVL.

The chain is built from TRBV12-3 or TRBV12-4 and TRBJ1-1, with D unresolved. V gave up 6 bases and J gave up 1 base, with 9 bases separating them. This CDR3 has 13 amino acids. CDR3 residues: CASRLQENTEAFF. CDR3 DNA: TGTGCCAGCAGGTTGCAGGAGAACACTGAAGCTTTCTTT.

J is TRBJ2-7 and V is TRBV28, with a tentative D call TRBD2 (6 bases). CDR1 MDHEN and CDR2 SYDVKM come from the germline V gene. V shed 5 bases and J shed 3 bases, with 20 bases lying between them. The CDR3 is 16 residues long. This CDR3 is CASSTQSGVPLYEQYF. CDR3 DNA: TGTGCCAGCAGTACCCAGTCGGGGGTACCCCTCTACGAGCAGTACTTC.

The chain carries TRBV5-4 and TRBJ2-1; 9 positions match TRBD2. Germline CDR1 is SGHNT and CDR2 is YYREEE (reference sequence). The junction had 0 bases not matched to a gene; V was cut back by 4 bases and J by 7 bases. CDR3 length: 12 amino acids. The CDR3 reads CASSTSGNEQFF. The CDR3 coding sequence is TGTGCCAGCAGCACTAGCGGGAATGAGCAGTTCTTC.

This chain uses TRBV29-1 with TRBJ2-5; D is possibly TRBD1 (5 bases). The V end was cut by 3 bases, the J end by 1 base, with 9 bases between. CDR1 SQVTM and CDR2 ANQGSEA come from the germline V gene. This CDR3 comprises 13 residues. CDR3 sequence reads: CSVEVGAQETQYF. CDR3 coding DNA: TGCAGCGTTGAGGTAGGGGCCCAAGAGACCCAGTACTTC.

The chain carries TRBV3-1 (or the pseudogene TRBV3-2) and TRBJ1-5; TRBD1 matches at 7 bases. CDR1 and CDR2 from the germline V gene are LGHDT and YNNKEL (reference sequence). The CDR3 spans 16 residues. V shed 3 bases and J 6 bases; nucleotides not matched to a gene: 11. CDR3 DNA sequence: TGTGCCAGCAGCCATCCCAGGGGAAGGGGGCTTCAGCCCCAGCATTTT. It translates to CASSHPRGRGLQPQHF.

The chain joins TRBV24-1 to TRBJ2-1; 10 bases are shared with TRBD1. The CDR3 contains 16 residues. CDR1 and CDR2 from the germline V gene are KGHDR and SFDVKD. The V and J ends lost 5 bases and 1 base, in that order; junction bases with no gene match: 4. For the CDR3, the DNA is TGTGCCACCAGTGGTCCGGGACAGGGGTCCTACAATGAGCAGTTCTTC. This translates into CATSGPGQGSYNEQFF.

This chain uses TRBV6-5 with TRBJ1-3; maybe TRBD1 (5 bases). CDR1 and CDR2 from the germline V gene are MNHEY and SVGAGI. V lost 4 bases and J 7 bases, leaving 14 bases between the germline ends. The length of the CDR3 is 14 residues. The CDR3 region is CASSLGTVGNTIYF. The CDR3 DNA follows: TGTGCCAGCAGTTTAGGGACGGTCGGCAACACCATATATTTT.

This clone was seen just once. V usage is TRBV7-9 and J usage is TRBJ1-1, with D unresolved. The CDR3 extends over 14 amino acids. The V gene's germline CDR1 is SEHNR and CDR2 FQNEAQ (reference sequence). V lost 5 bases to trimming and J lost 2 bases, with 12 bases between them. CDR3 sequence: CASSGGESNTEAFF. The CDR3 region has the DNA TGTGCCAGCAGCGGCGGGGAGTCCAACACTGAAGCTTTCTTT.

The rearrangement links TRBV27 to TRBJ2-1, with 8 bases aligning to TRBD2. The junction had 4 bases not matched to a gene; V was cut back by 4 bases and J by 2 bases. Germline V gives CDR1 MNHEY, CDR2 SMNVEV (reference sequence). The CDR3 sequence is 15 residues long. CDR3 DNA sequence: TGTGCCAGCAGTTGGGGTAGCGGGGCCTACAATGAGCAGTTCTTC. Amino acid sequence: CASSWGSGAYNEQFF.

V and J are TRBV6-2 or TRBV6-3 and TRBJ2-7; D is uncertain. The germline CDR1 and CDR2 sequences are MNHEY and SVGEGT. The CDR3 loop spans 14 amino acids. V was cut by 1 base and J by 5 bases, with 12 bases left in between. The CDR3 sequence is CASSYYTGPNEQYF. Here the CDR3 DNA reads TGTGCCAGCAGTTACTATACCGGGCCAAACGAGCAGTACTTC.

The chain is built from TRBV11-3 and TRBJ2-3, with D perhaps matching TRBD1 or TRBD2 (6 bases each). From germline, CDR1 is SGHNT and CDR2 YENEEA. CDR3 length: 18 residues. V lost 1 base and J 2 bases, leaving 19 bases between the germline ends. CDR3 nucleotides: TGTGCCAGCAGCTTAGGAGCCGGGGGCCCACTGTTCACAGATACGCAGTATTTT. Its protein product is CASSLGAGGPLFTDTQYF. Based on the CDR3 plus reference TRBV11-3 and TRBJ2-3, the full variable domain is EAGVVQSPRYKIIEKKQPVAFWCNPISGHNTLYWYLQNLGQGPELLIRYENEEAVDDSQLPKDRFSAERLKGVDSTLKIQPAELGDSAVYLCASSLGAGGPLFTDTQYFGPGTRLTVL.

The J gene is TRBJ1-2, the V gene TRBV11-2; D call uncertain. Germline CDR1 SGHAT, CDR2 FQNNGV. There are 15 residues in the CDR3. V lost 5 bases, J lost 2 bases, and 15 bases lay in between. In DNA form, the CDR3 reads TGTGCCAGCAGCCCCCACGGTGCGGGGAACTATGGCTACACCTTC. Translated, it gives CASSPHGAGNYGYTF.

The genes are TRBV18 and TRBJ1-4; TRBD1 might be the D (5 bases). V was clipped by 2 bases and J by 5 bases, with 12 bases between them. This CDR3 contains 15 residues. Germline V lookup: CDR1 KGHSH, CDR2 LQKENI. Here the CDR3 DNA reads TGTGCCAGCTCACCATCGGGACTCCTAAATGAAAAACTGTTTTTT. Protein: CASSPSGLLNEKLFF.

The J gene is TRBJ1-1, the V gene TRBV7-9; D uncertain. Germline assignment: CDR1 SEHNR and CDR2 FQNEAQ (reference sequence). The CDR3 spans 12 residues. Trimming left V 3 bases short and J 8 bases short, with 10 bases between. CDR3 region: CASSFRGNEAFF. In DNA form, the CDR3 reads TGTGCCAGCAGCTTTAGAGGTAACGAAGCTTTCTTT.

The CDR3 region has the DNA TGTGCCTGGACCGCCCCCTTTGCCGGGACTAGCAACGAGCAGTACTTC. Its protein is CAWTAPFAGTSNEQYF. The chain has TRBV30 and TRBJ2-7, with TRBD2 identical over 9 bases. V dropped 4 bases and J dropped 5; count of bases not matched to a gene: 15. This CDR3 has 16 residues. Germline V gene data show CDR1 as GTSNPN and CDR2 as SVGIG (reference sequence).

The chain uses TRBV5-1 and TRBJ2-1; no clear D gene. The germline gives CDR1 SGHRS, CDR2 YFSETQ. Trimming took off 0 bases at V and 3 bases at J, with 10 bases between the two ends. There are 15 residues in the CDR3. CDR3 sequence reads: CASSLAPTYYNEQFF. CDR3 DNA: TGCGCCAGCAGCTTGGCCCCTACTTACTACAATGAGCAGTTCTTC.

J is TRBJ2-3 and V is TRBV4-2; 10 bases fit TRBD2. There are 15 residues in the CDR3. Unmatched junction bases numbered 0, after V lost 3 bases and J lost 0 bases. Germline V gene sequence: CDR1 LGHNA, CDR2 YNFKEQ. The CDR3: CASSQTSGSTDTQYF. CDR3 nucleotides: TGTGCCAGCAGCCAGACTAGCGGGAGCACAGATACGCAGTATTTT.

This clone was seen only once. The chain employs TRBV3-1 (or the pseudogene TRBV3-2) and TRBJ1-2, with TRBD1 as a possible D gene (6 bases). Germline V gene data show CDR1 as LGHDT and CDR2 as YNNKEL (reference sequence). This CDR3 comprises 14 residues. Trimming stripped 4 bases from V and 8 bases from J, with 17 bases between. The CDR3, as DNA: TGTGCCAGCAGCCGAGAGGGGGAACTGGGCGGCTACACCTTC. It translates to CASSREGELGGYTF.

V gene TRBV18 combines with J gene TRBJ2-7, with 7 bases lining up with TRBD1. The CDR3 contains 14 residues. J lost 0 bases, V lost 8 bases, and 7 bases had no gene match. CDR1 is KGHSH, CDR2 LQKENI, per germline. CDR3 amino acids: CASTGDSISYEQYF. CDR3 nucleotides: TGTGCCAGCACTGGGGACAGTATCTCCTACGAGCAGTACTTC.

This chain uses TRBV24-1 with TRBJ2-3, with 14 bases aligning to TRBD2. The germline V gene has CDR1 KGHDR and CDR2 SFDVKD. Trimming removed 6 bases from V and 3 bases from J; junction bases left unmatched: 1. The length of the CDR3 is 15 residues. The CDR3 nucleotides are TGTGCCACCAGTCGACTAGCGGGAGGGACAGATACGCAGTATTTT. This encodes CATSRLAGGTDTQYF.

A few counts support this clone. This sequence joins TRBV19 and TRBJ2-3; 9 bases map to TRBD2. This CDR3 is built from 14 residues. V gave up 7 bases and J gave up 7 bases; unmatched junction bases: 9. Germline V gives CDR1 LNHDA, CDR2 SQIVND (reference sequence). In DNA, the CDR3 is TGTGCCAGTACCGCTAGCGGGACTCCGAATACGCAGTATTTT. It translates to CASTASGTPNTQYF. Full variable domain (rest looked up from reference TRBV19 and TRBJ2-3): DGGITQSPKYLFRKEGQNVTLSCEQNLNHDAMYWYRQDPGQGLRLIYYSQIVNDFQKGDIAEGYSVSREKKESFPLTVTSAQKNPTAFYLCASTASGTPNTQYFGPGTRLTVL.

The chain employs TRBV11-2 and TRBJ2-5; 9 bases are shared with TRBD2. The ends lost 4 bases at V and 4 bases at J; junction bases unmatched: 4. The CDR3 runs 14 residues. The germline gives CDR1 SGHAT, CDR2 FQNNGV. CDR3 loop: CASSYLAGLETQYF. In DNA, the CDR3 is TGTGCCAGCAGCTATCTAGCGGGATTAGAGACCCAGTACTTC.

This chain connects TRBV5-1 to TRBJ2-7, with 9 nucleotides matching TRBD2. The CDR3 extends over 15 amino acids. V shed 0 bases and J 5 bases; nucleotides not matched to a gene: 6. Germline V lookup: CDR1 SGHRS, CDR2 YFSETQ. CDR3 amino acids: CASSLVGLAGDEQYF. CDR3 sequence (DNA): TGCGCCAGCAGCTTGGTTGGTTTAGCGGGAGACGAGCAGTACTTC.